Sequencing of this T cell receptor beta chain was carried out in a study of T cells in tuberculosis listed by TCRdb under 2018. For the wider study: In the study, CD1B tetramers and high-throughput TCR immunosequencing were combined to characterize T cells specific for the mycobacterial lipid antigen glucose monomycolate (GMM). With over 8 people per group, a South African clinical cohort compared IGRA-negative adolescents, IGRA-positive adolescents with latent tuberculosis, and adults with active tuberculosis. The research as a whole found: Compared with IGRA-negative controls, TCR-alpha repertoires from active tuberculosis had smaller mean NN-distances to GMM-specific TCRs, which suggests that these TCRs underwent clonal expansion. Which clinical samples got chosen depended on the availability of cryopreserved specimens, and the active tuberculosis cases were adults, whereas the controls were adolescents. The smaller NN-distances were partly driven by shorter CDR3-alpha lengths in active tuberculosis patients, and the difference for TCR-beta did not reach statistical significance. Using GEM motif frequencies, a classifier achieved approximately 72% accuracy, whereas a classifier built on the diverse GMM-specific repertoire got to under 90% accuracy (AUROC around 0.87).

Concerning this clone: Its antigen specificity is not known. The input lacks base qualities; no much larger clone sits a single base away.

The germline V gene gives CDR1 as SGHRS and CDR2 as YFSETQ. The CDR3 goes from the cysteine to the phenylalanine over 14 residues. The DNA shown is the 42-base CDR3, in frame from base 1. Trimming costs V 4 bases and J 6 bases, and their ends lie 14 bases apart. TCR libraries were generated with the immunoSEQ multiplex PCR assay, using TCR-beta and/or TCR-alpha/delta assays for each sample. The amplified TCR libraries were sequenced using the Illumina high-throughput platform. In the paper's pipeline: Clustering and dimensionality reduction relied on pairwise TCRdist distances among GMM-specific receptors from T cells that were either sorted ex vivo or expanded in vitro. The score assigned to each clinical repertoire was mean NN-distance, meaning the average TCRdist to the nearest 10% of tetramer-positive reference sequences. To compute GEM TCR motif frequency, the fraction of unique TCRs matching known GEM sequences by V/J usage and CDR3 length was calculated. Active tuberculosis was classified by linear discriminant analysis with leave-one-out cross-validation, implemented in scikit-learn. Held by TCRdb, this immuneACCESS table contains in-frame sequences only and omits some clones. Under half of the omission traces to an unresolved V gene where checked; the cause of the rest is unknown. V and J calls and clone size are those listed in that table; D and trimming were worked out from the DNA. For this sample there are 40,000 to 45,000 clones; roughly 96% appear just once. Approximately 7.6% of the sample comes from the top ten.

At study entry, adolescents were screened for latent tuberculosis infection by tuberculin skin test and QuantiFERON-TB GOLD In-Tube IGRA. Immunosequencing was performed on unsorted cryopreserved PBMC, with some 91,000 T cells per clinical donor covered on average. Eleven high schools in the Worcester region of the Western Cape, South Africa, served as enrollment sites for adolescents aged 12 to 18 years. Ten or so M. tuberculosis-infected adolescents and approximately ten uninfected adolescents were selected, with the two groups matched for age and sex. PBMC from adolescents were isolated by density centrifugation from freshly drawn heparinized blood and were then cryopreserved.

The sequencing sample was made of PBMCs. The TCR was taken from a donor under 30 with latent tuberculosis or without tuberculosis infection. The chain links TRBV5-1 with TRBJ2-1, with the D gene not confidently named. At the DNA level, the sequence is TGCGCCAGCAGCCAGACTCCTTCCCCCAATGAGCAGTTCTTC. Its protein product is CASSQTPSPNEQFF.